The TCR beta chain described here comes from a study of shared clonotypes between healthy human individuals. Study-wide background: Researchers drew samples from a couple of women and three men aged 18 to 49. Study-wide points: Naive CD4 clonotype sharing across a few donors was about 5.3%.

CD8 cells regarded as naive lacked CD45RO, were positively chosen for CCR7, and omitted terminally differentiated effector memory CD45RA+ cells. It was across several immunoSEQ plates that each subset's genomic DNA was evenly split. In the source study's methods: ImmunoSEQ gave junction-only sequences without quality scores, so filtering differed. TCRdb's copy holds only in-frame clones and misses some; the assay was immunoSEQ multiplex PCR. The V and J calls and clone size were taken over from that table, and D and trimming were inferred from the DNA. The table includes hundreds of thousands of clones, approximately 96% detected once. The CDR3 is 15 residues long. V was pared by 4 bases and J by 4 bases, with 1 base of the junction left unmatched. Germline CDR1 reads SEHNR; CDR2 reads FQNEAQ (reference sequence). A note on this clone: Antigen specificity is unknown.

The receptor was isolated from a woman in her twenties or thirties in good health. Sequencing used naive CD8+ T cells sorted from blood. The chain joins TRBV7-9 to TRBJ2-3; 14 bases fit TRBD2. The CDR3 DNA reads as TGTGCCAGCAGCTCGGGACTAGCGGGAGCAGATACGCAGTATTTT. Translation: CASSSGLAGADTQYF.